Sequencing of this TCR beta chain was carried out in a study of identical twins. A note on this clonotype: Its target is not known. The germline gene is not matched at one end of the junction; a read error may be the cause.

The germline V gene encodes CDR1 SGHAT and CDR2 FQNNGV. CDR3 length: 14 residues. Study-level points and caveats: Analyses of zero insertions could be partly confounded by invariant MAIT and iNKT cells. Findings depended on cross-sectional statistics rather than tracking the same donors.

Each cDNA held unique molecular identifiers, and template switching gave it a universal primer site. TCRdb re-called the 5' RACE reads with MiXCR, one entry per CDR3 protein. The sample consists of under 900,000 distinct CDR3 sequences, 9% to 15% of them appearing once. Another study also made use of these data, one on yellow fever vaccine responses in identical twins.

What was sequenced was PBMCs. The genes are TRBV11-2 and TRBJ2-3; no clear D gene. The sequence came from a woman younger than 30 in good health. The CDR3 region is CASSLYLTTVTQYF. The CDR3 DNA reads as TGTGCCAGCAGCTTATACCTTACCACAGTTACGCAGTATTTT.